This T cell receptor (beta chain) came from a study of CD8+ T cells in alopecia areata. Study at large: Tofacitinib therapy lasting 6 to 18 months was followed by 6 months off drug. Severity scoring for treated patients was based on the percentage of affected scalp area.

As for treatment: oral pan-JAK inhibitor, 5-10 mg twice daily. Trimming took 2 bases from V and 2 from J, leaving 12 bases between them. Looked up from germline, CDR1 is SGDLS and CDR2 is YYNGEE. This CDR3 is 15 amino acids long. RNA was extracted and reverse transcribed into cDNA as the sequencing template. The method was immunoSEQ multiplex PCR; TCRdb's version includes in-frame clones alone and lacks a portion of them. This table has some 150,000 clones, about 88% appearing once. This clone has only one observation. The antigen remains undetermined. Study findings and constraints: Many expanded lesional clones persisted in scalp and blood during tofacitinib.

V usage is TRBV9 and J usage is TRBJ2-3; D gene unclear. The clonotype was recovered from a human donor with alopecia areata. The sample in question was CD8+ T cells sorted from blood, obtained at week 4, from a patient treated with tofacitinib. The CDR3 is CASSVGPNPTDTQYF. CDR3 sequence (DNA): TGTGCCAGCAGCGTCGGTCCAAACCCCACAGATACGCAGTATTTT.